The T cell receptor beta chain described here comes from a study of shared clonotypes between healthy human individuals. General study points: Generally, estimated richness proved larger in naive subsets than it did in memory subsets.

CDR1 is SGHNT, CDR2 YYREEE, per germline (reference sequence). The CDR3 extends over 12 amino acids. Trimming took off 0 bases at V and 8 bases at J, with 8 bases between the two ends. On this clone: Its antigen is undetermined. Other DNA sequences within the sample encode an identical CDR3.

All donors were healthy HIV-negative adults lacking recent acute infections or vaccinations. Profiled with immunoSEQ multiplex PCR; TCRdb holds only in-frame clones, not every one. The sample lists about 980,000 clones, less than 85% seen once, with roughly 1.5% in the top ten. This chain joins TRBV5-4 and TRBJ1-1, with D maybe TRBD1 (6 bases). Sequenced input: memory CD4+ T cells sorted from blood. Subset specified: CD45RA-negative fraction. This receptor was taken from a man in his late teens or twenties in good health. The CDR3 DNA reads as TGTGCCAGCAGCTTGGTTCAGGGGGAAGCTTTCTTT. It codes for CASSLVQGEAFF.